This entry is about one TCR beta chain. The CDR3 runs 12 residues. CDR1 MDHEN and CDR2 SYDVKM come from the germline V gene. Trimming took 7 bases from V and 6 from J, leaving 10 bases between them. This entry comes from a study of blood T cell repertoires in COVID-19. Participants were aged roughly 18 to 90 years, lived in under 30 US areas, and enrolled virtually. Cohort placement rested on clinical history that participants reported themselves. Exposed participants encountered a COVID-19 case during the 2 weeks preceding study entry. In the authors' workflow: From reference gene primer amplification, estimates of nucleated cell counts were derived. Data came from immunoSEQ multiplex PCR; TCRdb stores just in-frame clones and leaves some out. V and J calls and clone size are copied from that table; D and trimming were computed from the DNA. This sample has 200,000 to 250,000 clones, with around four fifths found just once.

This chain joins TRBV28 and TRBJ1-5; D remains ambiguous. The clonotype comes from a woman aged 40 to 50 who had been exposed to COVID-19. Sequencing was performed on PBMCs or T cells enriched from blood (not recorded which). CDR3 coding DNA: TGTGCCAGCACTTTGGGCGCTCAGCCCCAGCATTTT. Its protein is CASTLGAQPQHF.